One sample yielded the 25 T cell receptor beta chains listed below, sequenced in a study of tumor-infiltrating lymphocytes in primary liver carcinoma. The 20-30 mg bulk tissue piece was not sorted before simultaneous RNA and DNA extraction. A constant-region primer primed TCR beta cDNA synthesis from 450 to 550 ng of total RNA. Libraries for TCR beta were built through three nested multiplex PCR rounds, which together made up a slightly modified ARM-PCR procedure. TRBV1-TRBV30 forward primers and a C-beta reverse primer were used in the first two PCR rounds, which each ran for ten to eleven cycles. Using its own MiXCR run on the multiplex PCR reads, TCRdb lists one record per CDR3 protein. Here the sample spans 120,000 or so distinct CDR3 sequences, roughly three fifths being singletons. Sequenced input: liver tumor tissue from sampling region 1. As to subset: tumor region T1, superior pole. These receptors originate from a woman aged 60-70 years with primary liver carcinoma and hepatitis B virus infection.

About this clonotype: This may be a read error: a much more frequent sequence differs by one nucleotide. This sequence joins TRBV7-9 and TRBJ2-7; D remains ambiguous. CDR1 and CDR2 from the germline V gene are SEHNR and FQNEAQ (reference sequence). The CDR3 extends over 13 amino acids. V was pared by 5 bases and J by 6 bases, with 14 bases between. The CDR3 loop is CASSIVWQSEQYF. The CDR3 nucleotides read TGTGCCAGCAGCATAGTTTGGCAGTCCGAGCAGTACTTC.

In its sample, this clonotype was seen a few times. Given a much more abundant clone one base away, this may be a read error. The chain couples TRBV12-3 or TRBV12-4 to TRBJ1-2; no clear D gene. The CDR3 sequence is 16 residues long. The V end lost 1 base, the J end lost 8 bases, and 20 bases lay between the germline ends. The CDR3 is CASSLGAAQRFEGYTF. The CDR3 region has the DNA TGTGCCAGCAGTTTAGGCGCAGCTCAGCGGTTTGAGGGCTACACCTTC.

With respect to this clonotype: One junction end disagrees with the germline gene, perhaps due to a read error. The genes are TRBV12-5 and TRBJ2-5, with 8 bases fitting TRBD2. CDR1 is LGHNT, CDR2 FRNRAP, per germline. The CDR3 is made up of 16 amino acids. DNA for the CDR3: TGTGATAGTGGTTTGAAACGGGAGGGGCTCAGAGAGACCCAATACTTC. Protein: CDSGLKREGLRETQYF.

Points on this clonotype: The CDR3 does not end in the conserved phenylalanine or tryptophan, so this is likely a read error. The chain has TRBV4-1 and TRBJ2-7; D not certain. CDR1 is MGHRA, CDR2 YSYEKL, per germline. The V and J ends lost 1 base and 7 bases respectively, with 11 bases between them. The CDR3 is 13 residues long. In DNA, the CDR3 is TGCGCCAGCAGCCAAGTATCGTCGGAGGAGCAGTACTAC. It is translated as CASSQVSSEEQYY.

A remark on this clonotype: One end of the junction does not line up with germline, which may come from a read error. This chain joins TRBV11-2 and TRBJ1-2; D is unresolved. The germline V gene has CDR1 SGHAT and CDR2 FQNNGV. The CDR3 contains 15 residues. The CDR3 coding sequence is TGTGCCAGCGGCTTAACAATGAAGGGAGATGGTGGCTACACCTTC. Protein sequence: CASGLTMKGDGGYTF.

About this clonotype: At one end, the junction sequence differs from germline, possibly due to a read error. The chain is built from TRBV11-3 and TRBJ2-7; TRBD2 agrees at 7 bases. CDR3 length equals 14 residues. Germline-derived CDR1 and CDR2 are SGHNT and YENEEA. The CDR3 nucleotides are TGTACCAGCAGCTTGAGCGGGCGGGAGCACGAGAAGTACTTC. Amino acids: CTSSLSGREHEKYF. The full variable domain, rest sourced from reference TRBV11-3 and TRBJ2-7, is EAGVVQSPRYKIIEKKQPVAFWCNPISGHNTLYWYLQNLGQGPELLIRYENEEAVDDSQLPKDRFSAERLKGVDSTLKIQPAELGDSAVYLCTSSLSGREHEKYFGPGTRLTVT.

The chain has TRBV11-2 and TRBJ2-7; 10 positions match TRBD2. Trimming cost V 8 bases and J 4 bases; bases outside gene matches: 11. This CDR3 is 15 amino acids long. Germline V CDR1 and CDR2: SGHAT, FQNNGV. In DNA, the CDR3 is TGTGCCAGCGGCCAAGGGACTAGCGAGAGTTACGAGCAGTACTTC. Translated, it gives CASGQGTSESYEQYF.

This clonotype came up many times. The rearrangement joins TRBV6-1 to TRBJ2-1; 7 bases are shared with TRBD2. V trimming: 6 bases; J trimming: 0 bases; junction bases outside the gene matches: 2. The CDR3 extends over 14 amino acids. The germline CDR1 and CDR2 sequences are MNHNS and SASEGT. The CDR3, as DNA: TGTGCCAGCAGGGCGGGAGACTCCTACAATGAGCAGTTCTTC. The encoded protein is CASRAGDSYNEQFF.

The rearrangement joins TRBV12-3 or TRBV12-4 to TRBJ2-1; 7 bases agree with TRBD1. The CDR3 is made up of 15 amino acids. CDR3 amino acids: CVRSPWDRNYNEQFF. CDR3 DNA sequence: TGTGTCAGAAGTCCCTGGGACAGAAATTACAATGAGCAGTTCTTC.

Points on this clonotype: Just one base apart from a much larger clone, this may be a read error. The chain couples TRBV10-1 to TRBJ1-1; TRBD1 matches at 7 bases. Germline V gene sequence: CDR1 WNHNN, CDR2 SYGVQD (reference sequence). With V trimmed by 9 bases and J by 0 bases, 16 bases remained unmatched. The CDR3 has 17 amino acids. CDR3 loop: CARRDSSAGLLNTEAFF. The CDR3 DNA reads as TGCGCCAGAAGGGACAGCTCAGCGGGGCTGTTGAACACTGAAGCTTTCTTT.

Concerning this clonotype: This may arise from a read error, as a much more abundant clone is one base away. This chain connects TRBV14 to TRBJ1-2; tentative D call: TRBD1 (5 bases). CDR1 is SGHDN, CDR2 FVKESK, per germline. This CDR3 contains 12 residues. Trimming shortened V by 4 bases and J by 3 bases, and 6 bases separated the two germline ends. The DNA of the CDR3 is TGTGCCAGCAGCCTACAGGACTATGGCTACACCTTC. Protein sequence: CASSLQDYGYTF.

About this clonotype: Since the CDR3 does not end with the conserved phenylalanine or tryptophan, this likely comes from a read error. The chain employs TRBV11-2 and TRBJ2-1, with D perhaps assigned TRBD1 or TRBD2 (5 bases each). Germline assignment: CDR1 SGHAT and CDR2 FQNNGV. The CDR3 consists of 14 residues. CDR3 sequence reads: CANSLETGTGEQFS. In DNA, the CDR3 is TGTGCCAACAGCTTGGAAACCGGGACGGGAGAGCAGTTCTCT.

The table lists this clonotype with many counts. V gene TRBV5-4 combines with J gene TRBJ2-5, with a weak D call TRBD1 (6 bases). Per germline, CDR1 SGHNT and CDR2 YYREEE (reference sequence). V was pared by 4 bases and J by 2 bases, with 12 bases between. This CDR3 is built from 14 residues. The CDR3, as DNA: TGTGCCAGCAGCCCCGGACAGCAACAAGAGACCCAGTACTTC. Amino acids: CASSPGQQQETQYF.

On this clonotype itself: A much larger clone differs by one base, so this may be a read error. The V call is TRBV12-3 or TRBV12-4, the J call TRBJ1-2, with unresolved D. The CDR3 consists of 12 residues. V lost 7 bases to trimming and J lost 8 bases, with 14 bases between them. This CDR3 reads CASMRELTGYTF. DNA of the CDR3: TGTGCCAGCATGAGGGAGTTGACGGGCTACACCTTC.

This clonotype was seen many times. This chain uses TRBV6-6 with TRBJ1-2, with TRBD1 matching over 10 bases. The CDR3 sequence is 15 residues long. V shed 4 bases, J shed 6 bases, and the junction held 8 bases outside the gene matches. Germline values: CDR1 MNHNY, CDR2 SVGAGI (reference sequence). The CDR3 region is CASSLRDRGLDGYTF. Written as DNA, the CDR3 is TGTGCCAGCAGTTTGCGGGACAGGGGATTGGATGGCTACACCTTC.

Only one count was recorded for this clonotype. A much larger clone differs by one base, so this may be a read error. This chain uses TRBV6-1 with TRBJ2-3, with D unclear. This CDR3 is built from 14 residues. CDR1 and CDR2 (germline): MNHNS, SASEGT. Trimming removed 8 bases at V and 4 bases at J, with 16 bases between. CDR3 bases: TGTGCCAGCCGCGACGGTCTCTGGGCAGATACGCAGTATTTT. This gives the protein CASRDGLWADTQYF.

About this clonotype: Relative to the germline gene, one junction end is altered; a read error may explain this. The chain recombines TRBV11-2 with TRBJ2-1, with D maybe TRBD2 (6 bases). The CDR3 covers 13 residues. CDR1 and CDR2 (germline): SGHAT, FQNNGV. Here the CDR3 reads CASSWTNGGEQFF. The CDR3 bases are TGTGCTAGCAGTTGGACTAACGGTGGTGAGCAGTTCTTC.

This clonotype was detected many times. The rearrangement links TRBV6-1 to TRBJ2-7, with D tentatively TRBD1 (5 bases). CDR1 is MNHNS and CDR2 is SASEGT in the germline V gene. This CDR3 region has 16 residues. With 2 bases removed from V and 2 bases from J, the gap between germline ends came to 16 bases. The CDR3 reads CASSEPGSARPYEQYF. The CDR3 DNA is TGTGCCAGCAGTGAACCAGGGTCTGCACGACCCTACGAGCAGTACTTC.

Comment on this clonotype: A much larger clone lies one base from this, so it may be a read error. The chain uses TRBV10-1 and TRBJ2-3; D ambiguous. Germline loops: CDR1 WNHNN, CDR2 SYGVQD (reference sequence). The CDR3 has 15 amino acids. CDR3 amino acids: CASSDRFKPTDMQYF. CDR3 bases: TGCGCCAGCAGTGATCGGTTTAAGCCCACAGATATGCAGTATTTT.

To note about this clonotype: At one end, the junction sequence differs from germline, possibly due to a read error. This chain connects TRBV10-3 to TRBJ1-5, with D perhaps TRBD1 (5 bases). This CDR3 region has 14 residues. CDR1 and CDR2 (germline): ENHRY, SYGVKD. DNA for the CDR3: TGTGCCATCAGTGAAACAGGTCCTAATCAGCACCAGCATTTT. Its translation is CAISETGPNQHQHF.

Details on this clonotype: Compared with germline, one end of the junction differs, possibly owing to a read error. This chain links TRBV30 with TRBJ2-1, with 7 bases that match TRBD2. There are 16 residues in the CDR3. Germline lookup yields CDR1 GTSNPN and CDR2 SVGIG (reference sequence). CDR3 DNA sequence: TGTGCCTGGAGCCCCCCGGGGTCTAGCGGCTACAATGAGCAGCTCTTC. As protein: CAWSPPGSSGYNEQLF.

The table lists this clonotype with a few counts. The chain combines TRBV14 with TRBJ2-1; 9 bases fit TRBD2. V lost 5 bases, J lost 4 bases, and 6 bases stayed unmatched. The CDR3 has 15 residues. Germline lookup yields CDR1 SGHDN and CDR2 FVKESK. CDR3 DNA sequence: TGTGCCAGCAGCTTCCGGACTAGCGTGTACAATGAGCAGTTCTTC. Protein sequence: CASSFRTSVYNEQFF.

This clonotype was seen many times. The rearrangement links TRBV11-3 to TRBJ2-5, with D possibly matching TRBD1 (5 bases). The germline V and J ends were trimmed by 5 bases and 5 bases, with 15 bases remaining between them. Germline lookup yields CDR1 SGHNT and CDR2 YENEEA. The CDR3 extends over 14 amino acids. The CDR3 DNA reads as TGTGCCAGCAGCCCGGCAGGGTTGCGGGAGACCCAGTACTTC. Translated, it gives CASSPAGLRETQYF.

This clonotype was seen a single time. This may be a read error: a much more frequent sequence differs by one nucleotide. The chain couples TRBV6-4 to TRBJ2-3; TRBD2 matches at 7 bases. This CDR3 has 15 amino acids. V was clipped by 8 bases and J by 3 bases; unmatched bases: 11. Germline CDR1 reads MRHNA; CDR2 reads SNTAGT. CDR3 region: CASASLTGGTDTQYF. Here the CDR3 DNA reads TGTGCCAGCGCTTCCCTAACGGGAGGTACAGATACGCAGTATTTT.

Note on this clonotype: The germline gene is not matched at one end of the junction; a read error may be the cause. The rearrangement links TRBV11-2 to TRBJ2-3; the D is unclear. This CDR3 region has 16 residues. Germline V gene sequence: CDR1 SGHAT, CDR2 FQNNGV. The CDR3 DNA sequence: TGCGCCAGCAGCTCTGGAGTGTTAAGGGACACAGATACGCAGTATTTT. It encodes CASSSGVLRDTDTQYF.